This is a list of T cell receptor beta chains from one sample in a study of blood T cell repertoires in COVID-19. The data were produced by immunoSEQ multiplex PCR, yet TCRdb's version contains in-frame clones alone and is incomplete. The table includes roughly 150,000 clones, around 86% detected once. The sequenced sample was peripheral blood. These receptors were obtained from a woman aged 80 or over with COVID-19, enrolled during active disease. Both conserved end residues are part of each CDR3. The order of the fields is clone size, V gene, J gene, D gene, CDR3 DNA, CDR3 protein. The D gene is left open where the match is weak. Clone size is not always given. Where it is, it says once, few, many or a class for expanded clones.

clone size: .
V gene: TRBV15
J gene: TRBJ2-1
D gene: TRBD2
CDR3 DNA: TGTGCCACCAGCAGTTTAGCGGGAGGCGGTATTCCGTTCTTC
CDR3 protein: CATSSLAGGGIPFF

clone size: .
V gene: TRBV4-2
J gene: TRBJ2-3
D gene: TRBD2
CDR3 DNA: TGTGCCAGCAGCCAGGGACTGGGGGAGGGAGATACGCAGTATTTT
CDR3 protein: CASSQGLGEGDTQYF

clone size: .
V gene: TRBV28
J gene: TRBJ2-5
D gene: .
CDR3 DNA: TGTGCCAGCAGCCGACAGTTACAAGAGACCCAGTACTTC
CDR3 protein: CASSRQLQETQYF

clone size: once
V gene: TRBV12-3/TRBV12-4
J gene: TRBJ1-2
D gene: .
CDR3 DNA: TGTGCCAGCAGTAAGCTGAACTATGGCTACACCTTC
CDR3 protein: CASSKLNYGYTF

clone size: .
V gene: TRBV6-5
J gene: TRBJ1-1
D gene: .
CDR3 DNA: TGTGCCAGCAACAAAGACAGATTGAACACTGAAGCTTTCTTT
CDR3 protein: CASNKDRLNTEAFF

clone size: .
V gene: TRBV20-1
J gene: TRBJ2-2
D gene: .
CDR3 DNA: TGCAGTGCTAGATATATGGGGGAGCTGTTTTTT
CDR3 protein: CSARYMGELFF

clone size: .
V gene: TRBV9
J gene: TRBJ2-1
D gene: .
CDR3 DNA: TGTGCCAGCAGCGTAGTTACAGGTGCCTACAATGAGCAGTTCTTC
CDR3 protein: CASSVVTGAYNEQFF

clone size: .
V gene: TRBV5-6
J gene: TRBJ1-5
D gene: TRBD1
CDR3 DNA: TGTGCCAGCAGCAGAAACCGGGACAGATTTAACAATCAGCCCCAGCATTTT
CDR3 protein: CASSRNRDRFNNQPQHF

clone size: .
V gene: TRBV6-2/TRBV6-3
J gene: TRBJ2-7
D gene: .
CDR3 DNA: TGTGCCAGCAGTGATAACCGGGACTTTCACTTC
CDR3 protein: CASSDNRDFHF

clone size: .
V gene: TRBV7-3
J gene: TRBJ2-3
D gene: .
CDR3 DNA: TGTGCCAGCAGCCAAGGGACACACGATACGCAGTATTTT
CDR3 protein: CASSQGTHDTQYF

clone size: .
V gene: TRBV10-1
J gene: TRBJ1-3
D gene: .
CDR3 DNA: TGCGCCAGCACATGGAGTTTCTTCTCTGGAAACACCATATATTTT
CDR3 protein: CASTWSFFSGNTIYF

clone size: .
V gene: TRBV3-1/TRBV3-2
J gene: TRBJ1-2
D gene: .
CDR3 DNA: TGTGCCAGCAGCCAAGGTATCGAGGGAGAGTATGGCTACACCTTC
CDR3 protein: CASSQGIEGEYGYTF

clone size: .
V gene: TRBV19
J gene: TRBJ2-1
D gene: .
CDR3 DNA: TGTGCCAGTAGTATCTTCCACGGCAATGAGCAGTTCTTC
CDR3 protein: CASSIFHGNEQFF

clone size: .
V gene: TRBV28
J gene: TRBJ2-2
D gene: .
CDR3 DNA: TGTGCCAGCAGCGGGGACACCGGGGAGCTGTTTTTT
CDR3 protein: CASSGDTGELFF

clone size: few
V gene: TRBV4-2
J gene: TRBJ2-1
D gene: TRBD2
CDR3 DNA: TGTGCCAGCAGCCAAGGGGCGGGAGGGCAAAGTGAGCAGTTCTTC
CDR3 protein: CASSQGAGGQSEQFF